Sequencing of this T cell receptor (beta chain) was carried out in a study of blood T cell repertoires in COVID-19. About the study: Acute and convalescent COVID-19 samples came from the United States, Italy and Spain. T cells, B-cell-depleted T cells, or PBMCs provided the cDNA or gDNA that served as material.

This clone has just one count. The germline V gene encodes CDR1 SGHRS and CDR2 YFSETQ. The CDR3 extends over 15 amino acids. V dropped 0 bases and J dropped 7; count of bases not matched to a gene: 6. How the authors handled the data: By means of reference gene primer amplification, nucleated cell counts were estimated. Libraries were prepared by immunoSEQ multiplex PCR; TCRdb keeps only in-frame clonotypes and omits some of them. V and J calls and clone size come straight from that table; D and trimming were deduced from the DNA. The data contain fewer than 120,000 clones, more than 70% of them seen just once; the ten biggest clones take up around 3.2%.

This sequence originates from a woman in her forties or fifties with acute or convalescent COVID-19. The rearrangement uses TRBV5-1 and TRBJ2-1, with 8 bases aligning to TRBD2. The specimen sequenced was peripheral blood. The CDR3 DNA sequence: TGCGCCAGCAGCTTGGGCTCGGCGGGAGGTAATGAGCAGTTCTTC. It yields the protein CASSLGSAGGNEQFF.